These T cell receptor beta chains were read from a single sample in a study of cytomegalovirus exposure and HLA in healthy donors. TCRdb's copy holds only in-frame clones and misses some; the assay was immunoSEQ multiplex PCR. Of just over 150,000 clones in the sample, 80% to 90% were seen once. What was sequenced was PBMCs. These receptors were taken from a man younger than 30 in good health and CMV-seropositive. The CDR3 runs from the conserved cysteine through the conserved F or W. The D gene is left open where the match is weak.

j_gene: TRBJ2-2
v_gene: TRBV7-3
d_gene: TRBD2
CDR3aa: CASSPSGNTGELFF

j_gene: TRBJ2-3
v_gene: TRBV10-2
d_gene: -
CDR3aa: CASSEVTTTDTQYF

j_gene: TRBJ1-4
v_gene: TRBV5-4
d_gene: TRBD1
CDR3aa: CASSFGTGGRSTNEKLFF

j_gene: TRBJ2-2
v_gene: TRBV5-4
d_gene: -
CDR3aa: CASSLLTGTGELFF

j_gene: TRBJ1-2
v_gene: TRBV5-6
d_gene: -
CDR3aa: CASSQKGVLTF

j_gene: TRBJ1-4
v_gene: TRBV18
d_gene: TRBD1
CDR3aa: CASAHRKGQDYEKLFF

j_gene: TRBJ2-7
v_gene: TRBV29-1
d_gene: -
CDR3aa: CSVVQGWEQYF

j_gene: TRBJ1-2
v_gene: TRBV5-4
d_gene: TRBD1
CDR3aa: CASSLAGQVYGYTF

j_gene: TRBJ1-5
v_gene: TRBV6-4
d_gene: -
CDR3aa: CASSTDSNQPQHF

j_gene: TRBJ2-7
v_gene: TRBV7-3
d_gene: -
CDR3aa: CASSLERVLADEQCF

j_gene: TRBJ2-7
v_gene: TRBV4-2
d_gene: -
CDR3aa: CASSKDLGGSSYEQYF

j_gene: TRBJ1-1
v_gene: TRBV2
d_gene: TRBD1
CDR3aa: CASSPADRGSTEAFF

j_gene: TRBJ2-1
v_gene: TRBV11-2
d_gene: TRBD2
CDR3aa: CASSLAGGNDEQFF

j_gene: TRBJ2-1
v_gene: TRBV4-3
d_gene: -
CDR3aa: CASSQDLTDYNEQFF

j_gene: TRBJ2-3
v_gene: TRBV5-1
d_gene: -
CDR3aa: CASSPPGGPTDTQYF

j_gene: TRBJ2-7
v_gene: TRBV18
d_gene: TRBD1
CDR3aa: CASSPGQDLRHEQYF

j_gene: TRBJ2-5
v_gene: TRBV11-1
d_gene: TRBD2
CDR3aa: CASSLEGDSGGQETQYF

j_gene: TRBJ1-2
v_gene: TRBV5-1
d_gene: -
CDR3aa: CASSSMGGEGGYTF

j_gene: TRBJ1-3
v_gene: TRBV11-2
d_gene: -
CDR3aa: CASSLIRSRGQKSGNTIYF

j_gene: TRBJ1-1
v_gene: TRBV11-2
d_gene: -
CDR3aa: CASSRGGEAFF

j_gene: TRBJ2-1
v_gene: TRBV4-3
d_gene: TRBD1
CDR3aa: CASSRSGGDRGHNEQFF

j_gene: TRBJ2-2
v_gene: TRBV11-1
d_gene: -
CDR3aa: CASSWGQAEIGELFF

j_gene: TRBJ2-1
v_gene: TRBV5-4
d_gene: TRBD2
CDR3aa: CASSAGTSGGYNEQFF